This TCR beta chain was recorded in a study of cytomegalovirus exposure and HLA in healthy donors. Amplification used 60 Vbeta primers and 13 Jbeta primers. Libraries were prepared by immunoSEQ multiplex PCR; TCRdb keeps only in-frame clonotypes and omits some of them. The data show 150,000 to 200,000 clones, approximately 80% seen once. Looked up from germline, CDR1 is SGHNT and CDR2 is YENEEA. This CDR3 has 12 amino acids. Trimming cost V 2 bases and J 6 bases, with 8 bases left between them. The specimen was PBMCs. The TCR comes from a woman younger than 45 in good health and CMV-seronegative. This chain links TRBV11-3 with TRBJ2-7; D is perhaps TRBD1 (6 bases). The CDR3, as DNA: TGTGCCAGCAGCTTATTAGGGGGCGAGCAGTACTTC. Translating it yields CASSLLGGEQYF.